The 8 T cell receptor beta chains listed next were all sequenced from one sample in a study of cytomegalovirus exposure and HLA in healthy donors listed by TCRdb under 2017. The library relied on the immunoSEQ multiplex PCR assay. TCRdb provides this immuneACCESS table in a form limited to in-frame rearrangements. Some clones are lacking; in checked studies, under half of them reflect an unresolved V gene, and why the rest are absent is not known. The sample table lists 55,000 to 80,000 clones, more than 85% of them with a count of one. The ten biggest clones cover around 7% of the sample. Source material: PBMCs. The receptors originated from a woman between 18 and 30 years old in good health and CMV-seropositive.

This chain uses TRBV25-1 with TRBJ2-7; tentative D call: TRBD2 (5 bases). V was clipped by 3 bases and J by 0 bases, with 12 bases between them. Looked up from germline, CDR1 is MGHDK and CDR2 is SYGVNS. The CDR3 covers 15 residues. The CDR3 region has the DNA TGTGCCAGCAGTGATAGAGGGCGAACCTCCTACGAGCAGTACTTC. It translates to CASSDRGRTSYEQYF.

V usage is TRBV5-1 and J usage is TRBJ1-1; no firm D call. V was cut by 4 bases and J by 2 bases, with 15 bases left in between. From germline, CDR1 is SGHRS and CDR2 YFSETQ. This CDR3 region has 15 residues. This CDR3 reads CASSLVSGPNTEAFF. The DNA for the CDR3 is TGCGCCAGCAGCCTGGTCAGTGGGCCTAACACTGAAGCTTTCTTT.

The chain joins TRBV20-1 to TRBJ2-1, with 7 bases aligning to TRBD2. Trimming removed 3 bases from V and 10 bases from J; junction bases left unmatched: 3. The CDR3 is 11 residues long. The V gene's germline CDR1 is DFQATT and CDR2 SNEGSKA (reference sequence). CDR3 amino acids: CSASGAGEQFF. In nucleotides, the CDR3 is TGCAGTGCTAGCGGAGCGGGGGAGCAGTTCTTC.

The rearrangement uses TRBV29-1 and TRBJ2-7; weak D call: TRBD2 (6 bases). Deletions cut 6 bases from V and 7 bases from J, with 16 bases between. The CDR3 extends over 12 amino acids. Germline CDR1 reads SQVTM; CDR2 reads ANQGSEA. The CDR3 DNA follows: TGCAGCGTCTCTTCTAGCCGGGGGGAGCAGTACTTC. This gives the protein CSVSSSRGEQYF.

V usage is TRBV2 and J usage is TRBJ1-6; the match to TRBD1 covers 7 bases. CDR1 is SNHLY and CDR2 is FYNNEI in the germline V gene. The CDR3 sequence is 14 residues long. The CDR3 loop reads CASRGRGGKSPLHF. The CDR3 DNA reads TGTGCTAGTAGGGGGCGCGGGGGGAAATCACCCCTCCACTTT. Together with reference TRBV2 and TRBJ1-6, the CDR3 gives the full variable domain: EPEVTQTPSHQVTQMGQEVILRCVPISNHLYFYWYRQILGQKVEFLVSFYNNEISEKSEIFDDQFSVERPDGSNFTLKIRSTKLEDSAMYFCASRGRGGKSPLHFGNGTRLTVT.

The CDR3 region has the DNA TGTGCCAGCAGCTTCTTCGGTCGTGCTAGCGCAGATACGCAGTATTTT. Its protein product is CASSFFGRASADTQYF. This chain links TRBV5-6 with TRBJ2-3, with D tentatively TRBD2 (6 bases). V dropped 2 bases and J dropped 4 bases, with 17 bases sitting between them. Germline assignment: CDR1 SGHDT and CDR2 YYEEEE. The CDR3 runs to 16 residues. The variable domain in full, completed from reference TRBV5-6 and TRBJ2-3, reads DAGVTQSPTHLIKTRGQQVTLRCSPKSGHDTVSWYQQALGQGPQFIFQYYEEEERQRGNFPDRFSGHQFPNYSSELNVNALLLGDSALYLCASSFFGRASADTQYFGPGTRLTVL.

About this clone: At one of its ends the junction is not consistent with the germline gene, which may arise from a read error. The chain couples TRBV11-2 to TRBJ2-3, with 7 bases aligning to TRBD1. Germline CDR1 is SGHAT and CDR2 is FQNNGV. This CDR3 contains 13 residues. The CDR3 here is CASSWTGTETGHF. The CDR3 DNA is TGTGCCAGCAGCTGGACCGGGACAGAGACGGGGCATTTT. The full variable domain, in which reference TRBV11-2 and TRBJ2-3 provide the parts outside the CDR3, is EAGVAQSPRYKIIEKRQSVAFWCNPISGHATLYWYQQILGQGPKLLIQFQNNGVVDDSQLPKDRFSAERLKGVDSTLKIQPAKLEDSAVYLCASSWTGTETGHFGPGTRLTVL.

This rearrangement joins TRBV7-9 to TRBJ1-5; 7 bases match TRBD1. CDR1 and CDR2 (germline): SEHNR, FQNEAQ (reference sequence). This CDR3 has 14 amino acids. With V trimmed by 5 bases and J by 5 bases, 6 bases remained unmatched. The CDR3 protein is CASSARDSDQPQHF. The CDR3 DNA reads TGTGCCAGCAGCGCCCGGGACAGCGATCAGCCCCAGCATTTT.